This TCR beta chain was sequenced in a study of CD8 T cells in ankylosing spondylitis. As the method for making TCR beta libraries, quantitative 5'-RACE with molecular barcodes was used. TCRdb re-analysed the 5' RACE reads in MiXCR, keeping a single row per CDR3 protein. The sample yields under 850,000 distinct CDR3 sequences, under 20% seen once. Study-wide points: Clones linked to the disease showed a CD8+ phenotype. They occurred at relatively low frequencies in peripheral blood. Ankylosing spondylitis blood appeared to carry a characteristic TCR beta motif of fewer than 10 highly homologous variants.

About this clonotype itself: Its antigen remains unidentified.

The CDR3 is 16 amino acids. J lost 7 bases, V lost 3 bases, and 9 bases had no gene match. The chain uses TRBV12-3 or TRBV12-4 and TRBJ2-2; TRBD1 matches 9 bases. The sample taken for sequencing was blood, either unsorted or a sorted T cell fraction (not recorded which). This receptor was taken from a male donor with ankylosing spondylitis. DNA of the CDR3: TGTGCCAGCAGTTTGATAGGACAGGGGACGGACGGGGAGCTGTTTTTT. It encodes CASSLIGQGTDGELFF.